Each of the 3 T cell receptor beta chains below was sequenced from the same sample in a study of shared clonotypes between healthy human individuals. The repertoire was sequenced with immunoSEQ multiplex PCR; TCRdb's copy has only in-frame clones and lacks some. This repertoire shows approximately 2,300,000 clones, approximately 90% found once; its top ten account for around 0.35%. Source material: naive CD4+ T cells from PBMCs. Subset in this sample: CD45RA+ positively selected. The receptor source for this set is a man aged 18-30 years in good health. Some clones in this sample may be carry-over from other donors' samples.

CDR3: CASSLPRVTTYNEQFF. CDR3 DNA sequence: TGTGCCAGCAGCCTCCCAAGGGTGACTACGTACAATGAGCAGTTCTTC. This chain links TRBV7-9 with TRBJ2-1, with D possibly matching TRBD2 (5 bases). Germline values: CDR1 SEHNR, CDR2 FQNEAQ (reference sequence). The V end lost 5 bases, the J end lost 4 bases, and 18 bases lay between the germline ends. The CDR3 has 16 residues.

This rearrangement joins TRBV5-1 to TRBJ2-5, with 9 nucleotides matching TRBD2. With V trimmed by 4 bases and J by 4 bases, 14 bases remained unmatched. CDR3 size: 17 residues. Germline assignment: CDR1 SGHRS and CDR2 YFSETQ. The CDR3 reads CASSLALAGSLGETQYF. CDR3 nucleotide sequence: TGCGCCAGCAGCCTGGCTCTAGCGGGAAGCCTAGGAGAGACCCAGTACTTC. The entire variable domain, with the rest obtained from reference TRBV5-1 and TRBJ2-5, is as follows: KAGVTQTPRYLIKTRGQQVTLSCSPISGHRSVSWYQQTPGQGLQFLFEYFSETQRNKGNFPGRFSGRQFSNSRSEMNVSTLELGDSALYLCASSLALAGSLGETQYFGPGTRLLVL.

The CDR3 DNA reads TGTGCCAGCAGCCAAGATGGCAGATCACGGGAGACCCAGTACTTC. This codes for CASSQDGRSRETQYF. The rearrangement links TRBV14 to TRBJ2-5; D ambiguous. The CDR3 loop spans 15 amino acids. Trimming left V 0 bases short and J 5 bases short, with 13 bases between. Looked up from germline, CDR1 is SGHDN and CDR2 is FVKESK.